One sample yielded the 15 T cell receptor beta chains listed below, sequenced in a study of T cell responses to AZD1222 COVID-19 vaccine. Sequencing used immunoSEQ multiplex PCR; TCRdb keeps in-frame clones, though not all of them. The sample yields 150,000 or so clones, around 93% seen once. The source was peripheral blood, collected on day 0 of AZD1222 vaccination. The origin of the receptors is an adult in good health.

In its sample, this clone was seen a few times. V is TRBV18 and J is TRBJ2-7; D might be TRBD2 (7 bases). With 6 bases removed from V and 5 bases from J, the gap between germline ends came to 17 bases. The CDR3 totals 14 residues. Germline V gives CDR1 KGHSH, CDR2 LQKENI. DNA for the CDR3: TGTGCCAGCTCGCCGTTTCAAGGGGGGGACGAGCAGTACTTC. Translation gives CASSPFQGGDEQYF.

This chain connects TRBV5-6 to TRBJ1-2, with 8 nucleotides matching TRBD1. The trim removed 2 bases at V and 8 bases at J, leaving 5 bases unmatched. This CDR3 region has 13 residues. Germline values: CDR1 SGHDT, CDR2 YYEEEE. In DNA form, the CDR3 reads TGTGCCAGCAGCTTTGCTCGACAGGGGGGCTACACCTTC. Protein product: CASSFARQGGYTF.

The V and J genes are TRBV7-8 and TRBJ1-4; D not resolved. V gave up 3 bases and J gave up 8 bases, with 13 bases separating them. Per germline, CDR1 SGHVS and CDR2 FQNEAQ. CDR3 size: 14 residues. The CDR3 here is CASSFFEADEKLFF. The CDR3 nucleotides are TGTGCCAGCAGCTTTTTTGAGGCTGACGAAAAACTGTTTTTT.

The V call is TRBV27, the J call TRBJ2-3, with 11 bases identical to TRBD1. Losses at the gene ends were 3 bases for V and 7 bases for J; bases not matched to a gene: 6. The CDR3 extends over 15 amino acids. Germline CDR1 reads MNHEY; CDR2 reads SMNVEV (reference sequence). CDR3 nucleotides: TGTGCCAGCAGTTTGAAAGGGACAGGGGGGTATACGCAGTATTTT. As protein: CASSLKGTGGYTQYF.

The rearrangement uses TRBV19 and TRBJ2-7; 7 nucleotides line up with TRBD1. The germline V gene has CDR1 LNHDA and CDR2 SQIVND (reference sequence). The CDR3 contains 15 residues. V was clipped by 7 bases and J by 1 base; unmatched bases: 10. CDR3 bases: TGTGCCAGTACTCCTGGACAGGCCACTTCCTACGAGCAGTACTTC. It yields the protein CASTPGQATSYEQYF.

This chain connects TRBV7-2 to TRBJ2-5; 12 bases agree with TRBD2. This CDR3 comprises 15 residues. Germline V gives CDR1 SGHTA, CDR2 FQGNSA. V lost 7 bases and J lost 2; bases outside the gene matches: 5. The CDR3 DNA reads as TGTGCCAGCAAGAGGACTAGCGGGATTCAAGAGACCCAGTACTTC. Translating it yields CASKRTSGIQETQYF.

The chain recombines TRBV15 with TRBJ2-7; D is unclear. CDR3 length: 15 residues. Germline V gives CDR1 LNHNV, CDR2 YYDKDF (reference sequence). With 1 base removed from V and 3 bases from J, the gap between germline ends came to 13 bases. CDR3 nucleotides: TGTGCCACCAGCAGAGGGCTGTCAGCCAACTACGAGCAGTACTTC. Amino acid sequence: CATSRGLSANYEQYF.

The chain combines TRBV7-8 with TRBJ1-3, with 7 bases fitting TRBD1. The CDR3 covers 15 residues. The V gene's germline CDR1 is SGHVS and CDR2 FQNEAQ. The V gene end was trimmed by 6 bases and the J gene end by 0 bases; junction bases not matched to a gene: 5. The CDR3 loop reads CASRTGRSSGNTIYF. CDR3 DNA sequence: TGTGCCAGCAGGACAGGGCGTTCCTCTGGAAACACCATATATTTT.

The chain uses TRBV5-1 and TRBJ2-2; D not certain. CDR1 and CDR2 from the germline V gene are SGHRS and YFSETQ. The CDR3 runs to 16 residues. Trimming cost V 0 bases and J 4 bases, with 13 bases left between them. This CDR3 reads CASSLAAQASTGELFF. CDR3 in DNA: TGCGCCAGCAGCTTGGCCGCTCAGGCAAGCACCGGGGAGCTGTTTTTT.

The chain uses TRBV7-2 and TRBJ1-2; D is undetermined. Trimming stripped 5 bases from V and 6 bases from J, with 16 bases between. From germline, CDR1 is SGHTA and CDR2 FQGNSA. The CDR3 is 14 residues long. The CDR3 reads CASSPPGRRDGYTF. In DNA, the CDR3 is TGTGCCAGCAGCCCCCCCGGGCGACGAGATGGCTACACCTTC.

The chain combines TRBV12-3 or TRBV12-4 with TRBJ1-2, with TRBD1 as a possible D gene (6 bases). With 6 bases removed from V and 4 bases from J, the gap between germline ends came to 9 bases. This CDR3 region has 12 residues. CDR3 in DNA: TGTGCCAGCAGGGGGGCAATCTATGGCTACACCTTC. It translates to CASRGAIYGYTF.

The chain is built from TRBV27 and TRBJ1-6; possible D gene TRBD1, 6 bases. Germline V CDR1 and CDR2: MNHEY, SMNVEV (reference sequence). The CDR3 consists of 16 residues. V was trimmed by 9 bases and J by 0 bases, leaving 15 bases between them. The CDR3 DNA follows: TGTGCCAGTCAAAGACAGGCGAGCTCCTATAATTCACCCCTCCACTTT. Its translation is CASQRQASSYNSPLHF.

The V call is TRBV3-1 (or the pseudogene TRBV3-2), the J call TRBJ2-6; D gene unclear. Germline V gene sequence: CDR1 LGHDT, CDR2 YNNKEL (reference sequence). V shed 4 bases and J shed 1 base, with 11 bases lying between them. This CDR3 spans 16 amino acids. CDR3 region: CASSPFGGSGANVLTF. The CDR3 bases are TGTGCCAGCAGCCCTTTTGGTGGGTCTGGGGCCAACGTCCTGACTTTC.

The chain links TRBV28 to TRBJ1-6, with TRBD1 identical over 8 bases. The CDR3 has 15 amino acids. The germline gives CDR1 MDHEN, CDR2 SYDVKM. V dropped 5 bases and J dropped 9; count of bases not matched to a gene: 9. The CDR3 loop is CASSLPDRAGSPLHF. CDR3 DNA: TGTGCCAGCAGTCTACCGGACAGGGCAGGTTCACCCCTCCACTTT.

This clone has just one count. The CDR3 nucleotides are TGCGCCAGCAGCTTGGACGGAGAGGTGTACTCACCCCTCCACTTT. Encoded protein: CASSLDGEVYSPLHF. The V gene is TRBV5-1, the J gene TRBJ1-6, with no clear D. V lost 0 bases to trimming and J lost 10 bases, with 14 bases between them. Germline V gives CDR1 SGHRS, CDR2 YFSETQ. The CDR3 has 15 residues.